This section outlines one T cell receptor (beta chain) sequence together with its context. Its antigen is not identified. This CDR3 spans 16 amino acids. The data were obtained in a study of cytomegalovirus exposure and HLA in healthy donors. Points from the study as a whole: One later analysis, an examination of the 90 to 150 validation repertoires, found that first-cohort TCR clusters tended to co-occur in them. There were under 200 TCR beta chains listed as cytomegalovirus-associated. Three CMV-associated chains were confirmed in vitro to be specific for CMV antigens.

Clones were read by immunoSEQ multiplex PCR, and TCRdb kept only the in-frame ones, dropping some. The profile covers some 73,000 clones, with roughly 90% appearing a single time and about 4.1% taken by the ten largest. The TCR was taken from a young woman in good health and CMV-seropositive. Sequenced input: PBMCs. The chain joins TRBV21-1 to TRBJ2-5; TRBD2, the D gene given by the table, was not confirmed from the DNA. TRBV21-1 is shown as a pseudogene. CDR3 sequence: CASSTGLATYQETQYF. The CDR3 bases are TGTGCCAGCAGCACGGGACTAGCGACGTACCAAGAGACCCAGTACTTC.